This TCR beta chain was documented in a study of identical twins. With V trimmed by 6 bases and J by 5 bases, 4 bases remained unmatched. CDR1 and CDR2 (germline): LGHNA, YSLEER. The CDR3 sequence is 15 residues long. TCRdb itself ran the 5' RACE reads through MiXCR, one entry per CDR3 protein. Seen here are some 790,000 distinct CDR3 sequences, about 18% observed once, and the top ten hold 13%. These same data were also listed under a study on T cells expressing NK-cell markers.

Sequenced sample: PBMCs. The TCR comes from a woman aged 18-30 years in good health. This sequence joins TRBV4-3 and TRBJ2-3; 14 nucleotides align to TRBD2. The CDR3 loop is CASRLTSGRGDTQYF. The CDR3 nucleotides are TGCGCCAGCAGGCTGACTAGCGGGAGGGGAGATACGCAGTATTTT.